This entry lists 19 T cell receptor beta chains sequenced from one sample in a study of blood T cell repertoires in COVID-19. Some clones are missing from TCRdb's copy, which holds only in-frame ones; the method was immunoSEQ multiplex PCR. The data contain about 88,000 clones, approximately 81% of them singletons. Sample: peripheral blood. The receptors originated from a woman aged 70-85 years with acute or convalescent COVID-19.

The V gene is TRBV11-3, the J gene TRBJ2-7; no reliable D call. Trimming removed 5 bases at V and 8 bases at J, with 10 bases between. CDR1 and CDR2 (germline): SGHNT, YENEEA. This CDR3 has 11 amino acids. Here the CDR3 reads CASSPCLKQYV. The CDR3, as DNA: TGTGCCAGCAGCCCATGTCTAAAGCAGTACGTC.

The chain uses TRBV15 and TRBJ2-3; tentatively, D is TRBD2 (6 bases). Between the trimmed V and J ends, which lost 7 bases and 8 bases, there was a span of 19 bases. Germline values: CDR1 LNHNV, CDR2 YYDKDF (reference sequence). This CDR3 comprises 14 residues. CDR3 DNA: TGTGCCACCACCGGGGGTCACGAGAGAGGTACGCAGTATTTT. Its translation is CATTGGHERGTQYF.

V and J are TRBV28 and TRBJ1-1, with TRBD1 matching over 7 bases. V gave up 0 bases and J gave up 7 bases; unmatched junction bases: 5. Germline CDR1 is MDHEN and CDR2 is SYDVKM. CDR3 length equals 14 residues. Here the CDR3 DNA reads TGTGCCAGCAGTTTATGGTCCAGGGGGAGTGAAGCTTTCTTT. Translating it yields CASSLWSRGSEAFF.

V usage is TRBV30 and J usage is TRBJ2-2; 12 nucleotides match TRBD2. This CDR3 has 15 amino acids. With V trimmed by 3 bases and J by 3 bases, 2 bases remained unmatched. Germline CDR1 reads GTSNPN; CDR2 reads SVGIG (reference sequence). The CDR3 here is CAWRRLAGDTGELFF. In nucleotides, the CDR3 is TGTGCCTGGAGACGACTAGCGGGGGACACCGGGGAGCTGTTTTTT.

This chain uses TRBV2 with TRBJ1-1; 8 bases fit TRBD1. V lost 6 bases, J lost 1 base, and 4 bases stayed unmatched. CDR1 is SNHLY and CDR2 is FYNNEI in the germline V gene. This CDR3 is built from 14 residues. The CDR3 coding sequence is TGTGCCAGCAGAGATACAGGGGGGAACACTGAAGCTTTCTTT. Its translation is CASRDTGGNTEAFF.

The CDR3 loop is CASTRGERGNTQYF. CDR3 DNA: TGTGCCAGCACCCGGGGGGAAAGGGGAAATACGCAGTATTTT. This sequence joins TRBV28 and TRBJ2-3; 7 positions agree with TRBD2. From germline, CDR1 is MDHEN and CDR2 SYDVKM. The CDR3 runs 14 residues. V lost 7 bases to trimming and J lost 7 bases; unmatched junction nucleotides: 11. Full variable domain (missing parts from reference TRBV28 and TRBJ2-3): DVKVTQSSRYLVKRTGEKVFLECVQDMDHENMFWYRQDPGLGLRLIYFSYDVKMKEKGDIPEGYSVSREKKERFSLILESASTNQTSMYLCASTRGERGNTQYFGPGTRLTVL.

The chain combines TRBV7-9 with TRBJ2-3; a weak D match, TRBD2 (5 bases). The CDR3 is 17 amino acids. Germline V gene lookup returns CDR1 SEHNR and CDR2 FQNEAQ (reference sequence). Trimming took off 3 bases at V and 0 bases at J, with 16 bases between the two ends. The CDR3 protein is CASSFVGLPMSTDTQYF. In DNA, the CDR3 is TGTGCCAGCAGCTTTGTCGGACTCCCGATGAGCACAGATACGCAGTATTTT.

The chain has TRBV18 and TRBJ2-3, with TRBD2 matching over 12 bases. Germline V gene data show CDR1 as KGHSH and CDR2 as LQKENI. This CDR3 has 15 amino acids. V dropped 3 bases and J dropped 3; count of bases not matched to a gene: 1. CDR3 loop: CASSPLAGGTDTQYF. The CDR3 coding sequence is TGTGCCAGCTCACCCCTAGCGGGGGGGACAGATACGCAGTATTTT.

This chain uses TRBV7-2 with TRBJ2-5; tentatively, D is TRBD2 (7 bases). V shed 4 bases and J shed 2 bases, with 17 bases lying between them. The CDR3 length is 16 residues. The V gene's germline CDR1 is SGHTA and CDR2 FQGNSA. CDR3 sequence reads: CASSSDRTRVQETQYF. The CDR3 DNA reads as TGTGCCAGCAGCTCAGACAGGACTAGAGTTCAAGAGACCCAGTACTTC.

As regards this clone: At one boundary the junction diverges from the germline segment, which might be a read error. The chain is built from TRBV20-1 and TRBJ2-5, with 11 bases lining up with TRBD2. Germline CDR1 is DFQATT and CDR2 is SNEGSKA (reference sequence). CDR3 length: 15 amino acids. The CDR3, as DNA: TGCAGTGCCAGTCCGGGACTAGCGGATCAAGAGGCCCAGTACTTC. Its protein is CSASPGLADQEAQYF.

V gene TRBV19 combines with J gene TRBJ1-2, with D hard to call. The germline V and J ends were trimmed by 3 bases and 1 base, with 12 bases remaining between them. CDR3 length equals 15 residues. Germline loops: CDR1 LNHDA, CDR2 SQIVND (reference sequence). The CDR3 sequence is CASSMVAGINYGYTF. CDR3 bases: TGTGCCAGTAGTATGGTCGCGGGGATTAACTATGGCTACACCTTC.

This rearrangement joins TRBV10-3 to TRBJ1-2, with D uncertain. With 3 bases removed from V and 2 bases from J, the gap between germline ends came to 13 bases. The CDR3 length is 15 residues. CDR1 ENHRY and CDR2 SYGVKD come from the germline V gene. CDR3 bases: TGTGCCATCAGTGAAACAGAGCAGCCCAACTATGGCTACACCTTC. This codes for CAISETEQPNYGYTF.

J is TRBJ2-1 and V is TRBV5-4; TRBD2 might be the D (6 bases). V shed 5 bases and J shed 9 bases, with 15 bases lying between them. Germline V gene lookup returns CDR1 SGHNT and CDR2 YYREEE (reference sequence). CDR3 size: 13 residues. This CDR3 reads CASRGAGEGEQFF. The CDR3 DNA follows: TGTGCCAGCAGAGGAGCGGGTGAGGGTGAGCAGTTCTTC.

The chain links TRBV5-1 to TRBJ1-2, with 8 bases matching TRBD1. The CDR3 totals 14 residues. V dropped 0 bases and J dropped 4; count of bases not matched to a gene: 2. Germline loops: CDR1 SGHRS, CDR2 YFSETQ. As DNA, the CDR3 is TGCGCCAGCAGCTTGGAGACAGGGGTCTATGGCTACACCTTC. This encodes CASSLETGVYGYTF.

The rearrangement links TRBV19 to TRBJ1-6; D unclear. V lost 3 bases, J lost 4 bases, and 7 bases lay in between. This CDR3 is built from 14 residues. CDR1 and CDR2 (germline): LNHDA, SQIVND (reference sequence). The CDR3 nucleotides are TGTGCCAGTAGTATTCAGAATTATAATTCACCCCTCCACTTT. As protein: CASSIQNYNSPLHF.

The V gene is TRBV19, the J gene TRBJ1-2; no clear D. Germline V lookup: CDR1 LNHDA, CDR2 SQIVND (reference sequence). The CDR3 totals 14 residues. The ends were cut back, 5 bases at V and 1 base at J, with 11 bases in the middle. CDR3 bases: TGTGCCAGTAGTCGGCAGGCCGTTAACTATGGCTACACCTTC. This encodes CASSRQAVNYGYTF. Using reference TRBV19 and TRBJ1-2 for the parts outside the CDR3, the full variable domain is DGGITQSPKYLFRKEGQNVTLSCEQNLNHDAMYWYRQDPGQGLRLIYYSQIVNDFQKGDIAEGYSVSREKKESFPLTVTSAQKNPTAFYLCASSRQAVNYGYTFGSGTRLTVV.

Note on this clone: The sample carries other DNA sequences with the same CDR3. This chain connects TRBV3-1 (or the pseudogene TRBV3-2) to TRBJ1-2; D uncertain. The CDR3 totals 11 residues. The germline V and J ends were trimmed by 4 bases and 8 bases, with 8 bases remaining between them. CDR1 is LGHDT, CDR2 YNNKEL, per germline (reference sequence). The CDR3 sequence: CASSRGRGYTF. The CDR3 bases are TGTGCCAGCAGCCGAGGGCGCGGCTACACCTTC.

The chain combines TRBV19 with TRBJ2-6; perhaps TRBD1 as D (6 bases). This CDR3 contains 19 residues. V lost 5 bases and J lost 0, with 20 bases in between. Per germline, CDR1 LNHDA and CDR2 SQIVND (reference sequence). The CDR3 here is CASSVDRLGRFSGANVLTF. CDR3 nucleotide sequence: TGTGCCAGTAGTGTCGACAGGTTGGGGCGATTCTCTGGGGCCAACGTCCTGACTTTC.

The V gene is TRBV7-2, the J gene TRBJ2-3, with 10 nucleotides matching TRBD2. Germline V CDR1 and CDR2: SGHTA, FQGNSA. The V segment lost 5 bases and the J segment 2 bases; nucleotides outside the gene matches: 7. The CDR3 runs to 16 residues. CDR3 loop: CASSPASGRATDTQYF. For the CDR3, the DNA is TGTGCCAGCAGCCCGGCCAGCGGGAGGGCCACAGATACGCAGTATTTT.